The 5 T cell receptor beta chains below were found in one sample sequenced in a study of blood T cell repertoires in COVID-19. Assay: immunoSEQ multiplex PCR; the TCRdb copy retains only in-frame clones and omits some. The sample records under 450,000 clones, about 87% being singletons. The sample consisted of PBMCs or T cells enriched from blood (not recorded which). The receptors derive from a man aged 25-45 years who had recovered from COVID-19.

Here the CDR3 reads CASRRTAPSNYGYTF. DNA of the CDR3: TGTGCCAGCAGGCGGACAGCTCCATCTAACTATGGCTACACCTTC. The V call is TRBV6-5, the J call TRBJ1-2; the D gene is possibly TRBD1 (6 bases). With 6 bases removed from V and 0 bases from J, the gap between germline ends came to 14 bases. Germline-derived CDR1 and CDR2 are MNHEY and SVGAGI. The CDR3 length is 15 residues.

The chain uses TRBV9 and TRBJ2-2; the match to TRBD1 covers 10 bases. CDR1 and CDR2 from the germline V gene are SGDLS and YYNGEE. Germline trimming cut 5 bases from V and 4 bases from J; bases unmatched to any gene: 2. The CDR3 totals 14 residues. In nucleotides, the CDR3 is TGTGCCAGCAGGGGACAGGGGAGCACCGGGGAGCTGTTTTTT. This codes for CASRGQGSTGELFF.

As for this clone: Additional DNA sequences in this sample encode the identical CDR3. The chain couples TRBV5-1 to TRBJ2-7; D unclear. Germline assignment: CDR1 SGHRS and CDR2 YFSETQ. V gave up 0 bases and J gave up 2 bases, with 6 bases separating them. This CDR3 spans 13 amino acids. The CDR3 region has the DNA TGCGCCAGCAGCTTGGGTGCGGCCTACGAGCAGTACTTC. Its protein is CASSLGAAYEQYF. Combining the CDR3 with reference TRBV5-1 and TRBJ2-7 gives the whole variable domain KAGVTQTPRYLIKTRGQQVTLSCSPISGHRSVSWYQQTPGQGLQFLFEYFSETQRNKGNFPGRFSGRQFSNSRSEMNVSTLELGDSALYLCASSLGAAYEQYFGPGTRLTVT.

CDR3 amino acids: CASRGTANSNQPQHF. The CDR3 region has the DNA TGTGCCAGCAGAGGGACAGCGAATAGCAATCAGCCCCAGCATTTT. This chain links TRBV6-5 with TRBJ1-5; 7 nucleotides line up with TRBD1. Trimming removed 6 bases from V and 0 bases from J; junction bases left unmatched: 5. CDR3 length: 15 amino acids. Germline-derived CDR1 and CDR2 are MNHEY and SVGAGI.

CDR3 sequence reads: CASSSPSGASVGTDTQYF. The DNA of the CDR3 is TGTGCCAGCAGCTCCCCTTCTGGAGCCTCGGTGGGCACAGATACGCAGTATTTT. The rearrangement links TRBV7-9 to TRBJ2-3; D gene unclear. Per the germline V gene, CDR1 is SEHNR and CDR2 is FQNEAQ (reference sequence). The V and J ends lost 4 bases and 1 base respectively, with 21 bases between them. The CDR3 contains 18 residues.